A selection of T cell receptor beta chains follows, all from one sample in a study of blood T cell repertoires in COVID-19. Clones were sequenced by immunoSEQ multiplex PCR, and TCRdb holds only the in-frame ones, with some missing. This sample carries 390,000 or so clones, around 91% of them seen once, and the ten largest clones take roughly 0.99%. Sequencing was performed on PBMCs or T cells enriched from blood (not recorded which). These receptors were obtained from a man aged 18 to 29 who had recovered from COVID-19. CDR3s include the opening cysteine and the closing phenylalanine or tryptophan. Fields, in order: CDR3 protein, CDR3 DNA, J gene, D gene, clone size, V gene. A D gene is named only where the DNA matches it firmly. Only part of the rows carry a size: once, few, many, or a class if the clone is expanded.

CATGQYNEQFF,TGTGCCACCGGACAGTACAATGAGCAGTTCTTC,TRBJ2-1,NA,NA,TRBV10-3
CASSPPGQAGANVLTF,TGTGCCAGCTCACCACCGGGGCAGGCTGGGGCCAACGTCCTGACTTTC,TRBJ2-6,NA,NA,TRBV18
CASSLGAVSSYEQYF,TGTGCCAGCAGCTTGGGCGCCGTGAGCTCCTACGAGCAGTACTTC,TRBJ2-7,NA,NA,TRBV5-4
CSVEHRDGGTQYF,TGCAGCGTTGAACACAGGGATGGTGGGACCCAGTACTTC,TRBJ2-5,NA,NA,TRBV29-1
CASSPRRETQYF,TGTGCCAGCAGCCCCCGTCGTGAGACCCAGTACTTC,TRBJ2-5,NA,NA,TRBV7-2
CASSSSSGMRTGELFF,TGTGCCAGCAGCTCCTCTAGCGGGATGCGCACCGGGGAGCTGTTTTTT,TRBJ2-2,TRBD2,NA,TRBV11-3
CASSLSRGWLDTTGELFF,TGTGCCAGCAGTTTATCCAGGGGCTGGCTAGATACCACCGGGGAGCTGTTTTTT,TRBJ2-2,NA,NA,TRBV27
CASSRGTTNTEAFF,TGTGCCAGTAGTCGTGGCACCACGAACACTGAAGCTTTCTTT,TRBJ1-1,NA,NA,TRBV19
CASSTGTGGPEAFF,TGTGCCAGCAGCACCGGGACAGGGGGCCCTGAAGCTTTCTTT,TRBJ1-1,TRBD1,NA,TRBV28
CASSFGPSSYEQYF,TGTGCCAGCAGTTTTGGTCCTAGCTCCTACGAGCAGTACTTC,TRBJ2-7,NA,NA,TRBV6-5
CASSYQVGPGRTYEQYF,TGTGCCAGCAGTTACCAGGTAGGGCCAGGGAGGACCTACGAGCAGTACTTC,TRBJ2-7,NA,NA,TRBV6-8
CASTQIPSGPLAFF,TGTGCCAGCACCCAAATCCCCAGCGGGCCCCTTGCTTTCTTT,TRBJ1-1,NA,NA,TRBV6-5
CASSEATGTSYEQYF,TGTGCCAGCAGTGAGGCCACAGGGACATCCTACGAGCAGTACTTC,TRBJ2-7,NA,NA,TRBV6-1
CASSLDPTAGAQYF,TGTGCCAGCAGCTTAGATCCGACGGCCGGGGCCCAGTACTTC,TRBJ2-5,NA,NA,TRBV7-9
CAISDAPLDSKETQYF,TGTGCCATCAGTGACGCCCCTCTGGACTCTAAAGAGACCCAGTACTTC,TRBJ2-5,NA,NA,TRBV10-3
CASTLDSDDYGYTF,TGTGCCAGCACCCTGGACAGTGACGACTATGGCTACACCTTC,TRBJ1-2,NA,NA,TRBV9
CASSLDRGGEAFF,TGTGCCAGCAGCTTGGACAGGGGGGGTGAAGCTTTCTTT,TRBJ1-1,TRBD1,NA,TRBV11-3
CASSLSGPLHSYEQYF,TGTGCCAGCAGCTTATCTGGGCCCCTCCACTCCTACGAGCAGTACTTC,TRBJ2-7,NA,NA,TRBV11-2
CASGRENYNSPLHF,TGTGCCAGCGGACGGGAAAACTATAATTCACCCCTCCACTTT,TRBJ1-6,NA,NA,TRBV5-4
CASSPTSGSINEQYF,TGTGCCAGCAGCCCAACTAGCGGGAGTATCAACGAGCAGTACTTC,TRBJ2-7,TRBD2,NA,TRBV28
CASSLVATGGSGTQYF,TGCGCCAGCAGCTTGGTCGCGACAGGGGGTTCGGGGACCCAGTACTTC,TRBJ2-5,TRBD1,NA,TRBV5-1
CASSILSGNTIYF,TGTGCCAGCAGCATACTCTCTGGAAACACCATATATTTT,TRBJ1-3,NA,NA,TRBV12-3/TRBV12-4
CASSSFYEQYF,TGTGCCAGCAGCTCCTTCTACGAGCAGTACTTC,TRBJ2-7,NA,NA,TRBV7-9
CASRMDRSTNYGYTF,TGTGCCAGCAGGATGGACAGGAGCACTAACTATGGCTACACCTTC,TRBJ1-2,TRBD1,NA,TRBV5-5
CASTQRGSDSPLHF,TGTGCCAGCACTCAGAGGGGGAGCGATTCACCCCTCCACTTT,TRBJ1-6,NA,NA,TRBV6-1
CASSSPSSGYNEQFF,TGTGCCAGCAGTTCCCCCTCATCAGGATACAATGAGCAGTTCTTC,TRBJ2-1,NA,NA,TRBV28
CASSQDWVGDRGPGSSYNEQFF,TGCGCCAGCAGCCAAGATTGGGTGGGGGACAGGGGGCCTGGCAGCTCCTACAATGAGCAGTTCTTC,TRBJ2-1,TRBD1,NA,TRBV4-3
CASSVSLASGNTIYF,TGTGCCAGCAGCGTATCGCTGGCTTCTGGAAACACCATATATTTT,TRBJ1-3,NA,many,TRBV9
CASSPSGSEQYF,TGTGCCAGCAGCCCTAGTGGAAGCGAGCAGTACTTC,TRBJ2-7,NA,NA,TRBV7-9
CASGTASATNEKLFF,TGTGCCAGCGGGACAGCATCAGCAACTAATGAAAAACTGTTTTTT,TRBJ1-4,TRBD1,once,TRBV28
CASSAGTGTGKGYTF,TGTGCCAGTAGTGCCGGGACCGGGACAGGCAAAGGCTACACCTTC,TRBJ1-2,TRBD1,NA,TRBV19
CASSWTFGNTEAFF,TGTGCCAGCAGCTGGACATTTGGGAACACTGAAGCTTTCTTT,TRBJ1-1,NA,NA,TRBV5-4
CASSLWGGGYTF,TGTGCCAGCAGCTTATGGGGAGGCGGCTACACCTTC,TRBJ1-2,NA,NA,TRBV7-2
CASSGPSGGAETQYF,TGTGCCAGCAGTGGACCTAGCGGGGGGGCGGAGACCCAGTACTTC,TRBJ2-5,TRBD2,NA,TRBV2
CASSKAGQGWETGELFF,TGTGCCAGCAGCAAAGCCGGACAGGGATGGGAGACCGGGGAGCTGTTTTTT,TRBJ2-2,NA,NA,TRBV21-1
CASSAGTGGTDTQYF,TGTGCCAGCAGTGCCGGGACAGGGGGCACAGATACGCAGTATTTT,TRBJ2-3,TRBD1,NA,TRBV6-4
CAISESNSWGAPLHF,TGTGCCATCAGTGAGTCTAATTCGTGGGGGGCACCCCTCCACTTT,TRBJ1-6,NA,NA,TRBV10-3
CASSLEGHPNYGYTF,TGCGCCAGCAGCTTGGAGGGACACCCTAACTATGGCTACACCTTC,TRBJ1-2,NA,few,TRBV5-1
CASKDLAGRPYEQFF,TGTGCCAGCAAGGACTTAGCGGGAAGGCCGTATGAGCAGTTCTTC,TRBJ2-1,TRBD2,few,TRBV7-2
CASSKRDRVNYGYTF,TGTGCCAGCAGCAAACGGGACAGGGTAAACTATGGCTACACCTTC,TRBJ1-2,TRBD1,NA,TRBV7-8
CASSTGTGGPPLHF,TGTGCCAGTAGTACCGGGACAGGGGGGCCACCCCTCCACTTT,TRBJ1-6,TRBD1,NA,TRBV19
CASSPRLETQYF,TGTGCCAGCAGTCCCCGGTTGGAGACCCAGTACTTC,TRBJ2-5,NA,once,TRBV12-3/TRBV12-4
CATTHLRTGGPQETQYF,TGTGCCACCACACACTTGAGAACTGGGGGCCCCCAAGAGACCCAGTACTTC,TRBJ2-5,NA,NA,TRBV24-1
CASSLGQGAAYGYTF,TGTGCCAGCTCACTTGGACAGGGGGCAGCCTATGGCTACACCTTC,TRBJ1-2,TRBD1,NA,TRBV18
CASSLGISGLAGENEQFF,TGCGCCAGCAGCTTAGGAATATCGGGACTAGCGGGGGAAAATGAGCAGTTCTTC,TRBJ2-1,TRBD2,NA,TRBV5-1
CASGLGGDQETQYF,TGTGCTAGTGGTTTGGGGGGAGATCAAGAGACCCAGTACTTC,TRBJ2-5,NA,NA,TRBV12-5
CASSFGWTGGYYGYTF,TGCGCCAGCAGCTTCGGATGGACGGGGGGCTACTATGGCTACACCTTC,TRBJ1-2,NA,NA,TRBV5-1
CRLAVGDGYTF,TGCAGGCTGGCTGTCGGGGATGGCTACACCTTC,TRBJ1-2,NA,few,TRBV20-1
CASSTRQGASNTEAFF,TGTGCCAGCAGCACCAGACAGGGGGCCTCGAACACTGAAGCTTTCTTT,TRBJ1-1,TRBD1,NA,TRBV3-1/TRBV3-2
CASSLAGATNEKLFF,TGCGCCAGCAGCTTGGCCGGAGCAACTAATGAAAAACTGTTTTTT,TRBJ1-4,NA,NA,TRBV5-1
CASSPGQLTYGYTF,TGTGCCAGCAGTCCAGGACAGCTTACCTATGGCTACACCTTC,TRBJ1-2,NA,NA,TRBV28
CATSRAVGQNTEAFF,TGTGCCACCAGCAGAGCCGTTGGACAGAACACTGAAGCTTTCTTT,TRBJ1-1,NA,NA,TRBV15
CASSGQGEGTEAFF,TGTGCCAGCAGCGGACAGGGCGAGGGGACTGAAGCTTTCTTT,TRBJ1-1,TRBD1,NA,TRBV7-9
CASSLTGGGGYTF,TGTGCCAGCAGCTTAACAGGGGGAGGAGGCTACACCTTC,TRBJ1-2,TRBD1,NA,TRBV5-4
CASSLTNYEQYF,TGTGCCAGCAGCTTAACTAACTACGAGCAGTACTTC,TRBJ2-7,NA,NA,TRBV11-2
CASSQAGQEGTEAFF,TGTGCCAGCAGCCAAGCCGGACAGGAGGGGACTGAAGCTTTCTTT,TRBJ1-1,TRBD1,NA,TRBV4-2
CASSSTRDSLGNTIYF,TGTGCCAGCTCATCAACCCGGGACAGCTTAGGAAACACCATATATTTT,TRBJ1-3,TRBD1,NA,TRBV18